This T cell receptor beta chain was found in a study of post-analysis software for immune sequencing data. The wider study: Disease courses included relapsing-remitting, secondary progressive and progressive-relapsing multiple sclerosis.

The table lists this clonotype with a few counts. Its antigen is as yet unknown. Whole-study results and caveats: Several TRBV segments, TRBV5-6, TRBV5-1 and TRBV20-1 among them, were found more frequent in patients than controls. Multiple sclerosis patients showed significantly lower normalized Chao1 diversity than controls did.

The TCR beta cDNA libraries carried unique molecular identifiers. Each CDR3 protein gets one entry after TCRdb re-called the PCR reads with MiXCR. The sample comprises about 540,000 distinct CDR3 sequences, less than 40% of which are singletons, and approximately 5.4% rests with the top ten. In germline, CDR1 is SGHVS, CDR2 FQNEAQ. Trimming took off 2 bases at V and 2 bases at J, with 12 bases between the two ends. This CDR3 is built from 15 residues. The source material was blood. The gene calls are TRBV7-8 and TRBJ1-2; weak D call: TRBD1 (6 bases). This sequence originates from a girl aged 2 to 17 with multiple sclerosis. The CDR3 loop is CASSLSRGPNYGYTF. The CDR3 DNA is TGTGCCAGCAGCTTATCACGGGGGCCCAACTATGGCTACACCTTC.